One and the same sample provided the 21 T cell receptor beta chains below, sequenced in a study of CD8 T cells in ankylosing spondylitis. MiXCR was run by TCRdb on the 5' RACE reads, yielding one entry per CDR3 protein. The repertoire has 500,000 or so distinct CDR3 sequences, 5.3% of them found once; the top ten carry 3% to 4.5%. Study conclusions and caveats: A TCR beta motif made of 7 to 9 highly homologous variants seemed typical of ankylosing spondylitis blood.

No cognate antigen is known for these TCRs. The sample taken for sequencing was blood, either unsorted or a sorted T cell fraction (not recorded which). These receptors were taken from a male donor with ankylosing spondylitis.

At least ten counts were recorded for this clonotype. The rearrangement links TRBV20-1 to TRBJ2-3; perhaps D is TRBD1 or TRBD2 (7 bases each). The CDR3 runs 14 residues. Germline V gene data show CDR1 as DFQATT and CDR2 as SNEGSKA (reference sequence). The ends were cut back, 5 bases at V and 2 bases at J, with 14 bases in the middle. CDR3 DNA: TGCAGTGCTGGGGGGGGACAGACCACAGATACGCAGTATTTT. This gives the protein CSAGGGQTTDTQYF.

As for this clonotype: A much larger clone lies a single base off, so this may be a read error. The rearrangement joins TRBV5-1 to TRBJ2-1; tentative D call: TRBD1 (6 bases). The germline gives CDR1 SGHRS, CDR2 YFSETQ. The CDR3 length is 15 residues. The CDR3 reads CASSSQTGPYNEQLF. The CDR3 nucleotides are TGCGCCAGCAGCTCCCAGACAGGCCCATACAATGAGCAGCTCTTC.

The chain couples TRBV20-1 to TRBJ2-7; D gene unclear. Germline V CDR1 and CDR2: DFQATT, SNEGSKA (reference sequence). CDR3 length: 12 residues. The V and J ends lost 1 base and 6 bases respectively, with 10 bases between them. The CDR3 bases are TGCAGTGCTAGAGCTAGGGCCACCGAGCAGTACTTC. It specifies CSARARATEQYF.

This clonotype was counted at least ten times. The rearrangement uses TRBV5-1 and TRBJ2-1; 7 bases line up with TRBD2. Germline V gene sequence: CDR1 SGHRS, CDR2 YFSETQ. The CDR3 is 15 amino acids. J was trimmed by 0 bases and V by 4 bases; bases with no gene match: 4. CDR3 protein: CASSASGGSYNEQFF. The CDR3 DNA sequence: TGCGCCAGCAGCGCTAGCGGCGGCTCCTACAATGAGCAGTTCTTC.

This clonotype was recorded at least ten times. This chain's CDR3 is CSARDPLGGDPTGELFF. The DNA for the CDR3 is TGCAGTGCTAGAGATCCCTTGGGGGGGGACCCCACCGGGGAGCTGTTTTTT. The J gene is TRBJ2-2, the V gene TRBV20-1, with 7 bases matching TRBD2. With 0 bases clipped from V and 4 bases from J, the junction kept 11 bases outside the gene matches. CDR1 is DFQATT and CDR2 is SNEGSKA in the germline V gene (reference sequence). The CDR3 covers 17 residues.

This clonotype occurred a few times. The chain couples TRBV6-1 to TRBJ2-4; TRBD1 is a possible D gene (6 bases). Trimming left V 5 bases short and J 5 bases short, with 13 bases between. Germline-derived CDR1 and CDR2 are MNHNS and SASEGT. The length of the CDR3 is 14 residues. The CDR3 sequence is CASSQDRDQNIQYF. Written as DNA, the CDR3 is TGTGCCAGCAGTCAGGACAGAGACCAAAACATTCAGTACTTC.

V and J are TRBV2 and TRBJ1-5; possibly TRBD1 for D (6 bases). Trimming cost V 9 bases and J 0 bases, with 9 bases left between them. The germline V gene encodes CDR1 SNHLY and CDR2 FYNNEI. CDR3 length: 13 residues. Here the CDR3 DNA reads TGTGCCAGTAGGACAGCTAGCAATCAGCCCCAGCATTTT. This gives the protein CASRTASNQPQHF.

This clonotype was seen ten or more times. V gene TRBV5-1 combines with J gene TRBJ2-5; D possibly corresponds to TRBD2 (6 bases). V was pared by 3 bases and J by 5 bases, with 17 bases between. This CDR3 region has 15 residues. Germline-derived CDR1 and CDR2 are SGHRS and YFSETQ. The CDR3 loop is CASSWSGTGDETQYF. The CDR3 bases are TGCGCCAGCAGCTGGTCAGGGACGGGGGACGAGACCCAGTACTTC.

This clonotype has only a few counts. The chain has TRBV7-9 and TRBJ2-7; a possible D gene is TRBD2 (6 bases). Germline CDR1 and CDR2: SEHNR and FQNEAQ (reference sequence). The CDR3 covers 12 residues. The V end was cut by 4 bases, the J end by 12 bases, with 16 bases between. CDR3 amino acids: CASSSGGNSPYF. In DNA, the CDR3 is TGTGCCAGCAGCTCAGGAGGGAACAGTCCGTACTTC.

This clonotype was seen repeatedly, ten times or more. This chain connects TRBV4-2 to TRBJ2-1, with 11 nucleotides matching TRBD2. With 4 bases clipped from V and 4 bases from J, the junction kept 6 bases outside the gene matches. CDR3 size: 16 residues. Looked up from germline, CDR1 is LGHNA and CDR2 is YNFKEQ. CDR3 DNA sequence: TGTGCCAGCAGCCGCCTAGGACTAGCGGGTTACAATGAGCAGTTCTTC. It yields the protein CASSRLGLAGYNEQFF.

This clonotype was picked up many times. This chain uses TRBV10-3 with TRBJ2-5; no clear D gene. Trimming removed 6 bases from V and 0 bases from J, with 14 bases in between. CDR3 length: 15 amino acids. In germline, CDR1 is ENHRY, CDR2 SYGVKD. For the CDR3, the DNA is TGTGCCATCAGCAAGAGGCAGCAAAACCAAGAGACCCAGTACTTC. Translating gives CAISKRQQNQETQYF.

This clonotype occurred many times. V and J are TRBV5-1 and TRBJ2-5; D not certain. The CDR3 is 13 residues long. V lost 0 bases and J 5 bases, leaving 8 bases between the germline ends. Germline V gene lookup returns CDR1 SGHRS and CDR2 YFSETQ. CDR3 sequence (DNA): TGCGCCAGCAGCTTGGGGAACCGGGAGACCCAGTACTTC. Translated, it gives CASSLGNRETQYF.

V and J are TRBV24-1 and TRBJ1-1; D unresolved. V lost 3 bases and J 6 bases, leaving 4 bases between the germline ends. Germline V lookup: CDR1 KGHDR, CDR2 SFDVKD. The CDR3 contains 11 residues. The CDR3 DNA sequence: TGTGCCACCAGTGATATCTCTGAAGCTTTCTTT. This encodes CATSDISEAFF.

This clonotype was seen many times. J is TRBJ2-7 and V is TRBV5-1; TRBD2 matches at 9 bases. The CDR3 spans 16 residues. The V and J ends lost 0 bases and 6 bases, in that order; junction bases with no gene match: 10. Germline CDR1 reads SGHRS; CDR2 reads YFSETQ. The CDR3 coding sequence is TGCGCCAGCAGCTTGGCCCAAGCGGGAGGAGCAGGCGAGCAGTACTTC. It translates to CASSLAQAGGAGEQYF.

Comments on this clonotype: Possible read error: a much larger clone is one base away. The chain links TRBV13 to TRBJ2-7; D possibly corresponds to TRBD1 (5 bases). Trimming removed 0 bases from V and 4 bases from J, with 16 bases in between. The CDR3 spans 16 residues. Germline V gene lookup returns CDR1 PRHDT and CDR2 FYEKMQ (reference sequence). The CDR3 sequence is CASSLGPGHKSYEQYF. The CDR3 DNA reads as TGTGCCAGCAGCTTAGGCCCTGGACATAAATCTTACGAGCAGTACTTC.

This clonotype came up many times. The genes are TRBV7-2 and TRBJ2-7; D possibly matches TRBD1 or TRBD2 (5 bases each). This CDR3 has 14 amino acids. CDR1 is SGHTA and CDR2 is FQGNSA in the germline V gene. The V end was cut by 2 bases, the J end by 9 bases, with 17 bases between. The CDR3: CASSLYVAAGRQYF. The DNA of the CDR3 is TGTGCCAGCAGCTTATATGTTGCGGCAGGGAGGCAGTACTTC.

This clonotype was detected ten times or more. The genes are TRBV20-1 and TRBJ2-7; D is perhaps TRBD1 (6 bases). Germline CDR1 DFQATT, CDR2 SNEGSKA (reference sequence). This CDR3 has 15 amino acids. Trimming shortened V by 0 bases and J by 2 bases, and 14 bases separated the two germline ends. The CDR3 DNA follows: TGCAGTGCTAGAGAGGGGGCAGGGACCCCCTACGAGCAGTACTTC. Protein sequence: CSAREGAGTPYEQYF.

This clonotype was observed many times. The chain combines TRBV2 with TRBJ2-1; the D gene is possibly TRBD2 (5 bases). CDR1 SNHLY and CDR2 FYNNEI come from the germline V gene. V lost 8 bases to trimming and J lost 9 bases, with 17 bases between them. CDR3 length equals 13 residues. DNA for the CDR3: TGTGCCAGCTTGGGCCACCCAGAGGGTGAGCAGTTCTTC. This encodes CASLGHPEGEQFF.

The table lists this clonotype with a few counts. The J gene is TRBJ2-5, the V gene TRBV6-5; 9 positions match TRBD2. Germline CDR1 is MNHEY and CDR2 is SVGAGI. The CDR3 is 12 residues long. Here the CDR3 DNA reads TGTGCAGCGGGGGGCAGAAAAGAGACCCAGTACTTC. This codes for CAAGGRKETQYF.

This clonotype was seen repeatedly, ten times or more. This CDR3 reads CASSFGLDPADEQFF. DNA of the CDR3: TGTGCCAGCAGTTTCGGACTAGATCCGGCCGATGAGCAGTTCTTC. V is TRBV2 and J is TRBJ2-1; 7 bases line up with TRBD2. CDR3 size: 15 residues. Germline V gives CDR1 SNHLY, CDR2 FYNNEI. V lost 5 bases to trimming and J lost 8 bases; unmatched junction nucleotides: 12.

This clonotype was seen repeatedly, ten times or more. The chain joins TRBV10-3 to TRBJ1-1; tentatively, D is TRBD1 (5 bases). There are 14 residues in the CDR3. V was trimmed by 10 bases and J by 1 base, leaving 16 bases between them. The germline gives CDR1 ENHRY, CDR2 SYGVKD. The CDR3 protein is CATAPVTENTEAFF. The CDR3 nucleotides read TGTGCCACCGCCCCTGTGACAGAGAACACTGAAGCTTTCTTT.